This TCR beta chain was captured by sequencing in a study of graft-versus-host responses after intestinal transplantation. Study-wide background: Recipients were all induced with anti-thymocyte globulin, then given tacrolimus and steroids for approximately three years.

Generated by immunoSEQ multiplex PCR, the TCRdb table keeps only in-frame clones and is missing some. The table lists about 120,000 clones, just under 95% of them singletons. This clone appeared once. The antigen is undetermined. General study findings and limits: The marrow of recipients harbored GvH clones, and ileum or blood showed some of them first.

The V end was cut by 4 bases, the J end by 1 base, with 11 bases between. The CDR3 is 14 residues long. CDR1 SGHRS and CDR2 YFSETQ come from the germline V gene. The TCR was taken from a human donor who received an intestinal transplant. V usage is TRBV5-1 and J usage is TRBJ1-2; D remains unclear. The sample consisted of unstimulated CD4+ T cells sorted from spleen or lymph node cells, taken before intestinal transplant. In nucleotides, the CDR3 is TGCGCCAGCAGCCTTCAGGCCGTTAACTATGGCTACACCTTC. Translated, it gives CASSLQAVNYGYTF.